The sequence of this T cell receptor (beta chain) was determined in a study of control samples from healthy donors and cancer patients. Trimming left V 4 bases short and J 5 bases short, with 8 bases between. Germline-derived CDR1 and CDR2 are KGHSY and FQNENV. There are 12 residues in the CDR3. Measured with immunoSEQ multiplex PCR; TCRdb has only the in-frame clones, and not every one. The sample holds around 150,000 clones, approximately 94% seen once. The chain couples TRBV16 to TRBJ1-2; a weak D match, TRBD1 (5 bases). The sequence was collected from a man in his 60s with colorectal cancer. Sequenced sample: PBMCs. The CDR3 sequence is CASSPGEYGYTF. The CDR3 DNA is TGTGCCAGCAGCCCGGGGGAGTATGGCTACACCTTC.